This T cell receptor beta chain was captured in a study of multiple sclerosis patients with progressive multifocal leukoencephalopathy. Overall study findings and caveats: Preferential TRBV-TRBJ pairings or common gene usage were not detected at PML.

Trimming shortened V by 4 bases and J by 0 bases, and 17 bases separated the two germline ends. CDR1 and CDR2 (germline): SGHDT, YYEEEE. This CDR3 is 17 amino acids long. Synthetic inline TR CDR3 controls covering all V-J pairings were spiked into each PCR. TCRdb's copy holds only in-frame clones and misses some; the assay was immunoSEQ multiplex PCR. In the table there are 25,000 to 30,000 clones, 88% of which are singletons. Noted time point: before natalizumab initiation. T0 refers to blood drawn before natalizumab was first infused. About this clone itself: As yet, its antigen is unknown.

The chain recombines TRBV5-6 with TRBJ1-3; D unclear. The TCR sequence derives from a human donor with multiple sclerosis. Sequencing was done on a sample of PBMCs. In DNA, the CDR3 is TGTGCCAGCAGCCGACGCCCCTCCGAGTACTCTGGAAACACCATATATTTT. It specifies CASSRRPSEYSGNTIYF.